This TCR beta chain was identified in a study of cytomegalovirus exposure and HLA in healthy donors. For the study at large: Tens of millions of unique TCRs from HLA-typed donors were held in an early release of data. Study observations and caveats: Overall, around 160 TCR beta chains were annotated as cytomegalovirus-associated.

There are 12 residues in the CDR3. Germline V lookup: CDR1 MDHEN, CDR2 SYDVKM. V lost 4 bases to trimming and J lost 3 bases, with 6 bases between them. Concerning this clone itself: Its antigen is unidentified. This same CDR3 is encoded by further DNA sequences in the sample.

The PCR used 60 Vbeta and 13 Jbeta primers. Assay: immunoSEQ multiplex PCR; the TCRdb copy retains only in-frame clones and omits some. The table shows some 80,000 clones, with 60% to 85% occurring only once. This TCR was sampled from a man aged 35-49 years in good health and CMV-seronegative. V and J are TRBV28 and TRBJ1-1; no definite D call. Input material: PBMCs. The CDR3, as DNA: TGTGCCAGCAGTTCGAGGGACACTGAAGCTTTCTTT. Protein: CASSSRDTEAFF.